The rows below give T cell receptor beta chains drawn from one sample of a study of shared clonotypes between healthy human individuals. Sequenced by immunoSEQ multiplex PCR; TCRdb stores in-frame clones only, minus some. The data hold some 1,100,000 clones, with 78% observed a single time. Sequenced sample: memory CD4+ T cells from PBMCs. The receptors derive from a man between 18 and 35 years old in good health. Some clones in this sample may be carry-over from other donors' samples. Each CDR3 is given with its conserved first and last residue. D genes are given only for firm matches. Expanded clones are given a class, and other clones once, few, many or no size at all.

d_call j_call v_call clone_size cdr3_aa cdr3_nt
. TRBJ1-3 TRBV2 . CASSEWELGGNTIYF TGTGCCAGCAGTGAATGGGAACTGGGTGGAAACACCATATATTTT
. TRBJ2-5 TRBV7-8 once CASRAQETQYF TGTGCCAGCAGAGCACAAGAGACCCAGTACTTC
. TRBJ1-4 TRBV2 . CASSNREKLFF TGTGCCAGCAGTAACAGGGAAAAACTGTTTTTT
TRBD1 TRBJ1-1 TRBV2 . CASRLSTGENTEAFF TGTGCCAGCAGGTTATCGACAGGGGAAAACACTGAAGCTTTCTTT
. TRBJ2-3 TRBV7-3 . CASSSGGAADTQYF TGTGCCAGCAGTTCTGGGGGGGCTGCAGATACGCAGTATTTT
. TRBJ1-1 TRBV5-6 . CASTGANTEAFF TGTGCCAGCACCGGTGCGAACACTGAAGCTTTCTTT
TRBD1 TRBJ2-6 TRBV11-1 once CASSYWGQGAPGANVLTF TGTGCCAGCAGCTACTGGGGACAGGGGGCCCCCGGGGCCAACGTCCTGACTTTC
. TRBJ2-5 TRBV7-7 . CASSSGETQYF TGTGCCAGCAGCTCCGGGGAGACCCAGTACTTC
. TRBJ2-1 TRBV5-1 . CASSLGAVFDNEQFF TGCGCCAGCAGCTTGGGTGCGGTTTTTGACAATGAGCAGTTCTTC
. TRBJ1-1 TRBV4-3 few CASSQGPQRAEAFF TGCGCCAGCAGCCAAGGACCTCAAAGGGCTGAAGCTTTCTTT
TRBD1 TRBJ2-1 TRBV7-2 few CASSYRTGAGNEQFF TGTGCCAGCAGCTATAGGACAGGGGCAGGCAATGAGCAGTTCTTC
TRBD2 TRBJ2-7 TRBV7-9 . CASSLVGGRANEQYF TGTGCCAGCAGCTTAGTCGGCGGGAGGGCGAATGAGCAGTACTTC
. TRBJ2-1 TRBV9 . CASSVALPRGEQFF TGTGCCAGCAGCGTCGCATTACCTAGGGGTGAGCAGTTCTTC
. TRBJ2-6 TRBV5-4 . CASSSPGSGANVLTF TGTGCCAGCAGCTCCCCTGGATCTGGGGCCAACGTCCTGACTTTC
TRBD2 TRBJ2-1 TRBV5-1 once CASSTGLAGGGYNEQFF TGCGCCAGCAGCACCGGACTAGCGGGAGGGGGCTACAATGAGCAGTTCTTC
. TRBJ1-5 TRBV6-6 . CASSYRDGNQPQHF TGTGCCAGCAGTTACCGGGACGGCAATCAGCCCCAGCATTTT
. TRBJ2-1 TRBV7-2 once CASSLADGTYNEQFF TGTGCCAGCAGCTTAGCGGACGGGACTTACAATGAGCAGTTCTTC
. TRBJ2-5 TRBV6-5 . CASSYRGVTGETQYF TGTGCCAGCAGTTATCGAGGGGTGACGGGAGAGACCCAGTACTTC
TRBD2 TRBJ2-3 TRBV4-3 . CASSQDLAGGSDTQYF TGCGCCAGCAGCCAGGATCTAGCGGGAGGGAGCGATACGCAGTATTTT
TRBD1 TRBJ2-7 TRBV5-1 . CASSVGTGDWQYF TGCGCCAGCAGCGTAGGGACAGGGGACTGGCAGTACTTC
. TRBJ2-3 TRBV5-1 . CASSLEPGPYTQYF TGCGCCAGCAGCTTGGAGCCAGGGCCCTATACGCAGTATTTT
TRBD2 TRBJ2-7 TRBV5-1 . CASSFSGSSYEQYF TGCGCCAGCAGCTTTAGCGGGAGTTCCTACGAGCAGTACTTC
. TRBJ2-7 TRBV6-6 . CASSPERTGSSYEQYF TGTGCCAGCAGCCCTGAGAGAACAGGGAGCTCCTACGAGCAGTACTTC
. TRBJ1-1 TRBV20-1 . CSASGNQAFF TGCAGTGCTAGTGGTAACCAAGCTTTCTTT
TRBD1 TRBJ2-2 TRBV28 . CASRNRGRGDTGELFF TGTGCCAGCAGGAACAGGGGGCGCGGGGACACCGGGGAGCTGTTTTTT
TRBD1 TRBJ2-2 TRBV7-3 . CASSFTGVTGELFF TGTGCCAGCAGTTTCACAGGGGTCACCGGGGAGCTGTTTTTT
TRBD2 TRBJ2-3 TRBV5-1 . CASSGGLAASTDTQYF TGCGCCAGCAGCGGGGGACTAGCGGCTAGCACAGATACGCAGTATTTT
. TRBJ1-2 TRBV7-3 . CASSSRNYGYTF TGTGCCAGCAGCTCCCGTAACTATGGCTACACCTTC
. TRBJ1-5 TRBV6-5 few CASSPGLISNQPQHF TGTGCCAGCAGCCCCGGACTGATTAGCAATCAGCCCCAGCATTTT
TRBD2 TRBJ2-7 TRBV14 few CASSRSGGSGREQYF TGTGCCAGCAGCCGGTCCGGCGGGAGCGGTCGCGAGCAGTACTTC